Described below is a single TCR beta chain sequence and its context. Antigen specificity is unknown. Other nucleotide sequences from this sample produce the same CDR3. This record comes from a study of shared clonotypes between healthy human individuals. Points from the study as a whole: An expected dependence of interdonor clonotype sharing on sequencing depth was noted. Represented diversity, genetic and exposure-history alike, was limited by few donors. Non-shared clonotypes displayed generation probabilities falling below those of clonotypes present in all four donors.

Naivety among CD8 cells was defined by CD45RO negativity and positive CCR7 selection, thereby excluding terminally differentiated effector memory CD45RA+ cells. Genomic DNA (from each subset) was split evenly across several immunoSEQ plates. The repertoire was sequenced with immunoSEQ multiplex PCR; TCRdb's copy has only in-frame clones and lacks some. This table has about 2.1 million clones, roughly 93% appearing once. Trimming took 5 bases from V and 2 from J, leaving 13 bases between them. Germline assignment: CDR1 SEHNR and CDR2 FQNEAQ (reference sequence). The CDR3 spans 14 residues. This sequence was found in a man aged 18 to 35 in good health. Some clones in this sample may be carry-over from other donors' samples. This chain joins TRBV7-9 and TRBJ2-7; the D call may be TRBD1 or TRBD2 (5 bases each). Sequencing used naive CD8+ T cells from PBMCs. This CDR3 reads CASSPGTGPYEQYF. The CDR3 bases are TGTGCCAGCAGCCCCGGGACGGGACCCTACGAGCAGTACTTC.